This entry concerns a single T cell receptor beta chain. Its cognate antigen is unknown. Patients aged 18 to 65 with hyperthyroidism were newly diagnosed, with duration under 2 months. Diagnostic assessment was based on clinical symptoms, serum thyroxine and TRAb, thyroid ultrasound and orbital computed tomography. These data are taken from a study of T cells in Graves' hyperthyroidism and ophthalmopathy. Study observations and caveats: Before onset, ophthalmopathy was predicted by the model a median roughly 6.8 months earlier.

This CDR3 is 13 amino acids long. Germline V CDR1 and CDR2: DFQATT, SNEGSKA (reference sequence). J lost 3 bases, V lost 8 bases, and 4 bases had no gene match. The CDR3 regions of TCR beta were amplified from RNA transcripts. HTBI primers were the set used in a first-round RT-PCR of the TCR CDR3. MiXCR was run by TCRdb on the multiplex PCR reads, yielding one entry per CDR3 protein. The sample lists hundreds of thousands of distinct CDR3 sequences, just over 45% occurring once. The TCR sequence derives from a woman younger than 30 with Graves' hyperthyroidism. Source material: peripheral blood or thyroid tissue (not recorded which). This chain links TRBV20-1 with TRBJ2-7, with TRBD2 identical over 13 bases. CDR3 sequence: CSSGLAGDYEQYF. Here the CDR3 DNA reads TGCAGTAGCGGACTAGCGGGAGACTACGAGCAGTACTTC.